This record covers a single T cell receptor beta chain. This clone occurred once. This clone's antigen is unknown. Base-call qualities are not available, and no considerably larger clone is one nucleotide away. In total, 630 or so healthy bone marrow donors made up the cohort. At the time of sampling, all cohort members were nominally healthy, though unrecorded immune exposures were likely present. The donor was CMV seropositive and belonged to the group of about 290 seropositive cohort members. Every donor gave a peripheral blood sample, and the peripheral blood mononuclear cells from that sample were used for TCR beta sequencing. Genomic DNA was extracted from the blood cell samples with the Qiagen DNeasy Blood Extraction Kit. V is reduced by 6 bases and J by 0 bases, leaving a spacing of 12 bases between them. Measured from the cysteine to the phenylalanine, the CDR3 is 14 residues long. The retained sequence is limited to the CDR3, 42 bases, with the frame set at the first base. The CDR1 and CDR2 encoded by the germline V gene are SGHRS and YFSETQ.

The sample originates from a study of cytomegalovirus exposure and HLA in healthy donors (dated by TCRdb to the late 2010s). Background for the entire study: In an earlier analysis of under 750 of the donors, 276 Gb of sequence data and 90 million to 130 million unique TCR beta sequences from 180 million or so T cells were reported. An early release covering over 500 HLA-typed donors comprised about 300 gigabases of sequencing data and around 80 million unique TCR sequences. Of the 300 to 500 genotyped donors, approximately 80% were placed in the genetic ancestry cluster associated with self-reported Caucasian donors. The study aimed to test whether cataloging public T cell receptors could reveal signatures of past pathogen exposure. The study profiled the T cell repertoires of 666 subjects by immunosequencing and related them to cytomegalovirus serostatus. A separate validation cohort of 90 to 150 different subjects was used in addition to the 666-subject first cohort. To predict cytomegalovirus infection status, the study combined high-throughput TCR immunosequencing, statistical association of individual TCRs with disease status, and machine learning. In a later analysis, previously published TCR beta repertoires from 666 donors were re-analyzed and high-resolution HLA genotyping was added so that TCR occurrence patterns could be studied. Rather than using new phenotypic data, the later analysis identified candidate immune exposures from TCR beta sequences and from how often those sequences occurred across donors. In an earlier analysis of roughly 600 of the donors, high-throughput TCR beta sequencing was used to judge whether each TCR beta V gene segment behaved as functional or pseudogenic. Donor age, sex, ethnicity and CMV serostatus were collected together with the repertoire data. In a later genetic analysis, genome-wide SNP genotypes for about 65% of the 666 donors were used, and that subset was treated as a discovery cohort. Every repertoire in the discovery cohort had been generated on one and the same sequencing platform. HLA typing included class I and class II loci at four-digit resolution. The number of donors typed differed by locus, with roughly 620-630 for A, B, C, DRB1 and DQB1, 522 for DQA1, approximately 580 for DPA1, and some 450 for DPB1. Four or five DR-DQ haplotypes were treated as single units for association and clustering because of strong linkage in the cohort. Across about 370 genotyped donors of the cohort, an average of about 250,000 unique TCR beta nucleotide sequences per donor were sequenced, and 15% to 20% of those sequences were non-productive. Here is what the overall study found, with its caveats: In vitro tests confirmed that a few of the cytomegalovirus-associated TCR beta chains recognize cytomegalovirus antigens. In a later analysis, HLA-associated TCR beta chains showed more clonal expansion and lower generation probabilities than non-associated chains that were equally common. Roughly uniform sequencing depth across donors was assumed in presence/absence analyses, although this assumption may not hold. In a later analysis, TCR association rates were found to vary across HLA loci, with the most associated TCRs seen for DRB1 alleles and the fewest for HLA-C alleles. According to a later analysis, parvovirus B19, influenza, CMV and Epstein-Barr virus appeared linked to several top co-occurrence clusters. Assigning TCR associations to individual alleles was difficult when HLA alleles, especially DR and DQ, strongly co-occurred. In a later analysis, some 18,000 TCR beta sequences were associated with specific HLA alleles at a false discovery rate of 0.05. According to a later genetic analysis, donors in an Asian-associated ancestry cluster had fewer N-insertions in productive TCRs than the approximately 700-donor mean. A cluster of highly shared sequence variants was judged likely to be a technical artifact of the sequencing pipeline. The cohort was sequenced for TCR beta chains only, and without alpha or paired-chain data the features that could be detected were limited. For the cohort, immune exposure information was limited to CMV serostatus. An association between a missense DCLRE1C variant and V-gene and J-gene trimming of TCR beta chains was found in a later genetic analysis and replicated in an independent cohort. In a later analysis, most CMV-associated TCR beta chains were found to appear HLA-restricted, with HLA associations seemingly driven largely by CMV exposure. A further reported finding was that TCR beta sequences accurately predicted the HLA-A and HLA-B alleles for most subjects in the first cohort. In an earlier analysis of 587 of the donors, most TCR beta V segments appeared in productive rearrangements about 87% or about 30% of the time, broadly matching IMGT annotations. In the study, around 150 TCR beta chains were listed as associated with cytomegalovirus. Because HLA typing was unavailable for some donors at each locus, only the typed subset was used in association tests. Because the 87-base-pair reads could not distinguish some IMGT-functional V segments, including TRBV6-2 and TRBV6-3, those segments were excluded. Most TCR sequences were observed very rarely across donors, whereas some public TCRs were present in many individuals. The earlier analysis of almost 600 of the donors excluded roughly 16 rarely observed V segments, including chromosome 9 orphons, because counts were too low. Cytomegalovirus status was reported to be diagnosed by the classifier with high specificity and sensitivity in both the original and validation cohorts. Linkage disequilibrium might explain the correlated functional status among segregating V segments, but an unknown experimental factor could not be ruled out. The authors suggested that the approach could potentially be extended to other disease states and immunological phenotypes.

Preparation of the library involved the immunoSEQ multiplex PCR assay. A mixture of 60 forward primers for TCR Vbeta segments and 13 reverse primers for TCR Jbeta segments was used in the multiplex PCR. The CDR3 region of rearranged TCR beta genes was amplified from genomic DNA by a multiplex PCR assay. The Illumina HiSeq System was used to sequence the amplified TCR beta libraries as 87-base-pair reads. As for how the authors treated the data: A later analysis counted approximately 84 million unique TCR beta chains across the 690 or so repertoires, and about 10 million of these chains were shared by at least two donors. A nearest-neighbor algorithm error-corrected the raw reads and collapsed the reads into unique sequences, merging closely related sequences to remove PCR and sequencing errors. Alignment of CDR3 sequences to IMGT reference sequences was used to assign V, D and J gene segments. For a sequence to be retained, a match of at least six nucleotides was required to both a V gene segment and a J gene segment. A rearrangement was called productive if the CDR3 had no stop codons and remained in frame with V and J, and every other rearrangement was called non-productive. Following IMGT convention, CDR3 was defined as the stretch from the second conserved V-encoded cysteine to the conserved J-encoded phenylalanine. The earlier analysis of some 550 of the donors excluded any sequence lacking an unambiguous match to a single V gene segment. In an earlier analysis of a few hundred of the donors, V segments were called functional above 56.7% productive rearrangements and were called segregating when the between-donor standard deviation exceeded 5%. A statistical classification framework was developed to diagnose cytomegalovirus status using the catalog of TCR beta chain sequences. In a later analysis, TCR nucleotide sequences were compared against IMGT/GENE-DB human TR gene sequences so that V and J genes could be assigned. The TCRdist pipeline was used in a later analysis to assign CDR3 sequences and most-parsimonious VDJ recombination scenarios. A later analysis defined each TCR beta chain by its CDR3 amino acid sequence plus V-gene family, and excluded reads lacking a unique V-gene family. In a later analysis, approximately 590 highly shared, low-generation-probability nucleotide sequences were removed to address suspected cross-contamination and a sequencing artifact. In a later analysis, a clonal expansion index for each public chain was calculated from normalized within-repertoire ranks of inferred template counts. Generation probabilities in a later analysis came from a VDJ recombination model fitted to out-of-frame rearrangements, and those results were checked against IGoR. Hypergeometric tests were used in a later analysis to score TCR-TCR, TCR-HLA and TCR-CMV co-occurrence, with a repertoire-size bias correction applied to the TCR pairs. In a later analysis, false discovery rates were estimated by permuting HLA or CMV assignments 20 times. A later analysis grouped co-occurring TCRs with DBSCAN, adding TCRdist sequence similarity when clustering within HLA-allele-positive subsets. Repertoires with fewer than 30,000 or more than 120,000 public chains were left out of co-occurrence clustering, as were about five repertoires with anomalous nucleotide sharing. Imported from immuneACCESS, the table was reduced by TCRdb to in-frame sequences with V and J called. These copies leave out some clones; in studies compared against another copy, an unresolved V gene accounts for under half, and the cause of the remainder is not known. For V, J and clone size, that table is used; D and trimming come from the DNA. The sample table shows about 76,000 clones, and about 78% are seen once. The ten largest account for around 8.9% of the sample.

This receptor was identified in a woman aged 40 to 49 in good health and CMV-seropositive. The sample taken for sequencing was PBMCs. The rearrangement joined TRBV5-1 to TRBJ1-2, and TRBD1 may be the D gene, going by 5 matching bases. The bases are TGCGCCAGCACCTTTGACAGCTCTAACTATGGCTACACCTTC. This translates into CASTFDSSNYGYTF.